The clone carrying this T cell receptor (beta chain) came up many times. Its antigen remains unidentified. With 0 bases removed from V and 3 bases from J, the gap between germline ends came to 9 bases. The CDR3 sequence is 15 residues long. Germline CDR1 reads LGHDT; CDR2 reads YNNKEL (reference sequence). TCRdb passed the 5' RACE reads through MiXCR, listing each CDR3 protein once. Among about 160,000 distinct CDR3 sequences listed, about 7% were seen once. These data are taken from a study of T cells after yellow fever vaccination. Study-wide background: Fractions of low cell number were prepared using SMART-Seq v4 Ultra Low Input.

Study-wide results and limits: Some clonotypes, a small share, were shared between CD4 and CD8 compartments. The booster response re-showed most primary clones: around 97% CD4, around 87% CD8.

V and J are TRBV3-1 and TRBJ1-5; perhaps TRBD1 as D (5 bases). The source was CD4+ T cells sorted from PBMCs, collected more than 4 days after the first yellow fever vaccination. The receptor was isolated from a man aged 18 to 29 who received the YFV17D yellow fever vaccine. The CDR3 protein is CASSQDTGLNQPQHF. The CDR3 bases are TGTGCCAGCAGCCAAGACACAGGTCTCAATCAGCCCCAGCATTTT. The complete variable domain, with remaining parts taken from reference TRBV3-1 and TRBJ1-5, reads DTAVSQTPKYLVTQMGNDKSIKCEQNLGHDTMYWYKQDSKKFLKIMFSYNNKELIINETVPNRFSPKSPDKAHLNLHINSLELGDSAVYFCASSQDTGLNQPQHFGDGTRLSIL.